Following are 31 T cell receptor beta chains from one sample sequenced in a study of CD8 T cells in ankylosing spondylitis. Study-wide points: Typical of ankylosing spondylitis blood, it appeared, was a TCR beta motif of eight highly homologous variants.

TCRdb reprocessed the 5' RACE reads with MiXCR, giving one entry per CDR3 protein. The data show 350,000 to 550,000 distinct CDR3 sequences, 25% to 30% seen once. Their target antigens are unknown. Source material: blood, either unsorted or a sorted T cell fraction (not recorded which). The source of these receptors is a male donor with ankylosing spondylitis.

The rearrangement uses TRBV12-3 or TRBV12-4 and TRBJ1-2; 7 nucleotides line up with TRBD1. This CDR3 is 15 amino acids long. The V and J ends lost 8 bases and 0 bases, in that order; junction bases with no gene match: 9. Here the CDR3 DNA reads TGTGCCAGCGCTCAAGGGGGCAGCACTAACTATGGCTACACCTTC. Translated: CASAQGGSTNYGYTF.

This clonotype was seen only a few times. The CDR3 spells CASSLTNLWGEQFF. The CDR3 DNA reads TGCGCCAGCAGCTTGACTAACCTCTGGGGTGAGCAGTTCTTC. The genes are TRBV5-1 and TRBJ2-1; D not certain. V shed 1 base and J shed 9 bases, with 14 bases lying between them. The germline V gene encodes CDR1 SGHRS and CDR2 YFSETQ. CDR3 length equals 14 residues.

This chain joins TRBV7-9 and TRBJ2-5; perhaps TRBD2 as D (5 bases). V was cut by 5 bases and J by 3 bases, with 13 bases left in between. The germline V gene encodes CDR1 SEHNR and CDR2 FQNEAQ (reference sequence). This CDR3 region has 14 residues. The CDR3 spells CASSPDFTKETQYF. The CDR3 coding sequence is TGTGCCAGCAGCCCGGACTTTACTAAAGAGACCCAGTACTTC.

The chain is built from TRBV6-1 and TRBJ1-5; D is unclear. Looked up from germline, CDR1 is MNHNS and CDR2 is SASEGT. Trimming shortened V by 3 bases and J by 6 bases, and 6 bases separated the two germline ends. This CDR3 has 12 amino acids. The DNA for the CDR3 is TGTGCCAGCAGTGACTTCGGTCAGCCCCAGCATTTT. As protein: CASSDFGQPQHF.

This clonotype appeared a few times. The chain couples TRBV15 to TRBJ2-1; TRBD2 aligns across 10 bases. CDR1 LNHNV and CDR2 YYDKDF come from the germline V gene (reference sequence). CDR3 length equals 20 residues. V gave up 0 bases and J gave up 4 bases; unmatched junction bases: 15. For the CDR3, the DNA is TGTGCCACCAGCAGAGAACCAAGGACTAGCGGAACCGTTCGTTACAATGAGCAGTTCTTC. As protein: CATSREPRTSGTVRYNEQFF.

The chain combines TRBV25-1 with TRBJ2-5; 9 bases match TRBD2. The CDR3 has 15 amino acids. The germline CDR1 and CDR2 sequences are MGHDK and SYGVNS. After removal of 3 bases from V and 2 bases from J, the junction contained 4 bases not matched to a gene. CDR3 residues: CASSEAGGPQETQYF. The CDR3 coding sequence is TGTGCCAGCAGTGAGGCGGGAGGGCCTCAAGAGACCCAGTACTTC.

The chain joins TRBV19 to TRBJ2-1, with 9 bases lining up with TRBD1. Germline CDR1 LNHDA, CDR2 SQIVND (reference sequence). The CDR3 covers 17 residues. The ends lost 4 bases at V and 8 bases at J; junction bases unmatched: 15. CDR3 in amino acids: CASSSRIPGQGFDEQFF. CDR3 bases: TGTGCCAGTAGTAGCCGGATTCCGGGACAGGGTTTCGATGAGCAGTTCTTC. Filled out from reference TRBV19 and TRBJ2-1, the complete variable domain reads DGGITQSPKYLFRKEGQNVTLSCEQNLNHDAMYWYRQDPGQGLRLIYYSQIVNDFQKGDIAEGYSVSREKKESFPLTVTSAQKNPTAFYLCASSSRIPGQGFDEQFFGPGTRLTVL.

Only a few counts were recorded for this clonotype. This rearrangement joins TRBV6-2 or TRBV6-3 to TRBJ1-5, with D possibly TRBD1 on 5 matching bases. The V and J ends lost 3 bases and 5 bases respectively, with 14 bases between them. The CDR3 is made up of 15 amino acids. CDR1 is MNHEY, CDR2 SVGEGT, per germline. CDR3 amino acids: CASSYTGGWYQPQHF. In DNA form, the CDR3 reads TGTGCCAGCAGTTATACTGGGGGTTGGTATCAGCCCCAGCATTTT.

This clonotype was recorded a few times. The chain employs TRBV7-9 and TRBJ1-1; a weak D match, TRBD1 (6 bases). V lost 5 bases to trimming and J lost 7 bases, with 11 bases between them. The CDR3 covers 12 residues. Germline V gives CDR1 SEHNR, CDR2 FQNEAQ (reference sequence). The CDR3 protein is CASSRTEDEAFF. The CDR3 nucleotides are TGTGCCAGCAGCCGGACAGAGGATGAAGCTTTCTTT.

Here the CDR3 reads CASTDRGTELFF. The CDR3 nucleotides read TGTGCCAGCACCGACAGGGGAACGGAGCTGTTTTTT. The chain couples TRBV12-3 or TRBV12-4 to TRBJ2-2; 8 bases map to TRBD1. CDR3 length equals 12 residues. Germline trimming cut 7 bases from V and 10 bases from J; bases unmatched to any gene: 5.

The genes are TRBV3-1 and TRBJ1-2; D unresolved. CDR1 and CDR2 from the germline V gene are LGHDT and YNNKEL (reference sequence). This CDR3 comprises 16 residues. V lost 4 bases and J 6 bases, leaving 21 bases between the germline ends. This CDR3 is CASSPTWADLGNGYTF. Here the CDR3 DNA reads TGTGCCAGCAGCCCAACGTGGGCCGACTTGGGTAATGGCTACACCTTC.

A few counts support this clonotype. The rearrangement uses TRBV5-1 and TRBJ2-3; D unclear. The V end was cut by 7 bases, the J end by 3 bases, with 15 bases between. This CDR3 region has 14 residues. CDR1 and CDR2 (germline): SGHRS, YFSETQ. The CDR3 here is CASCLVERTDTQYF. The CDR3 coding sequence is TGCGCCAGCTGTTTAGTGGAGAGGACAGATACGCAGTATTTT.

The CDR3 region is CASSLAAGGTSGGKTQYF. CDR3 coding DNA: TGTGCCAGCAGCTTAGCCGCCGGTGGGACTAGCGGGGGAAAGACCCAGTACTTC. The chain has TRBV7-8 and TRBJ2-5; 14 bases map to TRBD2. The CDR3 runs to 18 residues. Trimming removed 0 bases from V and 6 bases from J; junction bases left unmatched: 9. Looked up from germline, CDR1 is SGHVS and CDR2 is FQNEAQ.

This clonotype was seen more than once but under ten times. The rearrangement links TRBV11-2 to TRBJ2-5, with 7 bases matching TRBD2. V lost 0 bases and J lost 4; bases outside the gene matches: 17. This CDR3 has 19 amino acids. Germline values: CDR1 SGHAT, CDR2 FQNNGV. DNA for the CDR3: TGTGCCAGCAGCTTAGATTTTTATTCGGCGGGAGAGGATAGAGAGACCCAGTACTTC. It translates to CASSLDFYSAGEDRETQYF.

This chain uses TRBV5-1 with TRBJ1-1; TRBD1 is a possible D gene (6 bases). V lost 0 bases and J 3 bases, leaving 15 bases between the germline ends. The CDR3 covers 16 residues. Germline V gene data show CDR1 as SGHRS and CDR2 as YFSETQ. CDR3 DNA sequence: TGCGCCAGCAGCTTGGCAGGGGTTTCGATGGACACTGAAGCTTTCTTT. It specifies CASSLAGVSMDTEAFF.

The chain combines TRBV20-1 with TRBJ2-7; TRBD1 matches 8 bases. This CDR3 has 13 amino acids. Trimming at V came to 6 bases and at J to 0 bases, leaving 4 bases not matched to a gene. Germline V gene sequence: CDR1 DFQATT, CDR2 SNEGSKA (reference sequence). CDR3 loop: CSAETGGSYEQYV. Written as DNA, the CDR3 is TGCAGTGCCGAAACAGGGGGCTCCTACGAGCAGTACGTC.

Only a few counts were recorded for this clonotype. V and J are TRBV12-3 or TRBV12-4 and TRBJ1-1; D is ambiguous. V lost 6 bases, J lost 1 base, and 9 bases lay in between. The CDR3 is made up of 13 amino acids. In nucleotides, the CDR3 is TGTGCCAGCAGCGGGCCGACGAACACTGAAGCTTTCTTT. Protein: CASSGPTNTEAFF.

The CDR3 loop reads CASSGGMWGEEQYV. Here the CDR3 DNA reads TGTGCCAGCAGCGGGGGAATGTGGGGAGAAGAGCAGTACGTC. The gene calls are TRBV7-8 and TRBJ2-7, with D possibly being TRBD1 or TRBD2 (5 bases each). Germline assignment: CDR1 SGHVS and CDR2 FQNEAQ. The CDR3 spans 14 residues. With 5 bases removed from V and 7 bases from J, the gap between germline ends came to 18 bases.

The chain combines TRBV5-6 with TRBJ1-5; 12 bases agree with TRBD1. The germline gives CDR1 SGHDT, CDR2 YYEEEE. J was trimmed by 6 bases and V by 2 bases; bases with no gene match: 3. This CDR3 is built from 15 residues. The CDR3: CASSFWDRGLQPQHF. CDR3 sequence (DNA): TGTGCCAGCAGCTTCTGGGACAGGGGGCTTCAGCCCCAGCATTTT. The full variable domain, in which reference TRBV5-6 and TRBJ1-5 provide the parts outside the CDR3, is DAGVTQSPTHLIKTRGQQVTLRCSPKSGHDTVSWYQQALGQGPQFIFQYYEEEERQRGNFPDRFSGHQFPNYSSELNVNALLLGDSALYLCASSFWDRGLQPQHFGDGTRLSIL.

This clonotype was seen a handful of times. The genes are TRBV3-1 and TRBJ2-1, with 10 bases aligning to TRBD2. From germline, CDR1 is LGHDT and CDR2 YNNKEL (reference sequence). The V segment lost 8 bases and the J segment 4 bases; nucleotides outside the gene matches: 5. The CDR3 loop spans 14 amino acids. The CDR3 region is CASRPSGGYNEQFF. The CDR3 region has the DNA TGTGCCAGCCGACCTAGCGGGGGTTACAATGAGCAGTTCTTC.

This chain joins TRBV20-1 and TRBJ1-2, with 10 bases aligning to TRBD1. J was trimmed by 4 bases and V by 3 bases; bases with no gene match: 2. Germline lookup yields CDR1 DFQATT and CDR2 SNEGSKA (reference sequence). This CDR3 is 13 amino acids long. The CDR3, as DNA: TGCAGTGCTAGCGGGACAGGGGTCTATGGCTACACCTTC. Translation gives CSASGTGVYGYTF.

The V call is TRBV24-1, the J call TRBJ2-1; no reliable D call. CDR3 length: 11 amino acids. Trimming shortened V by 1 base and J by 9 bases, and 3 bases separated the two germline ends. The V gene's germline CDR1 is KGHDR and CDR2 SFDVKD. CDR3 sequence (DNA): TGTGCCACCAGTGATTTCGTTGAGCAGTTCTTC. Translated: CATSDFVEQFF.

This sequence joins TRBV9 and TRBJ1-2; no clear D gene. Germline V lookup: CDR1 SGDLS, CDR2 YYNGEE. Between the trimmed V and J ends, which lost 4 bases and 7 bases, there was a span of 26 bases. The CDR3 runs 17 residues. The CDR3 reads CASSSDLSSDSMRGYTF. The CDR3 DNA reads TGTGCCAGCAGCTCGGACTTATCATCGGATTCCATGCGTGGCTACACCTTC. Drawing the rest from reference TRBV9 and TRBJ1-2, the complete variable domain is DSGVTQTPKHLITATGQRVTLRCSPRSGDLSVYWYQQSLDQGLQFLIQYYNGEERAKGNILERFSAQQFPDLHSELNLSSLELGDSALYFCASSSDLSSDSMRGYTFGSGTRLTVV.

This clonotype was counted a few times. V is TRBV29-1 and J is TRBJ2-3, with D possibly matching TRBD2 (6 bases). The CDR3 has 14 residues. V was trimmed by 7 bases and J by 0 bases, leaving 14 bases between them. CDR1 and CDR2 from the germline V gene are SQVTM and ANQGSEA. The CDR3 nucleotides read TGCAGCGCCCGCCGGGGGTCCAGCACAGATACGCAGTATTTT. Translation: CSARRGSSTDTQYF.

This clonotype was counted only a few times. The chain links TRBV20-1 to TRBJ2-1; no definite D call. With 4 bases removed from V and 7 bases from J, the gap between germline ends came to 11 bases. This CDR3 spans 12 amino acids. Germline loops: CDR1 DFQATT, CDR2 SNEGSKA (reference sequence). The CDR3, as DNA: TGCAGTGCTACCAACCCAGGAAATGAGCAGTTCTTC. Encoded protein: CSATNPGNEQFF.

The rearrangement uses TRBV6-4 and TRBJ2-3; D may match TRBD1 or TRBD2 (5 bases each). The V end lost 7 bases, the J end lost 0 bases, and 14 bases lay between the germline ends. The germline gives CDR1 MRHNA, CDR2 SNTAGT. This CDR3 region has 15 residues. Here the CDR3 DNA reads TGTGCCAGCATTCCCCCGGGACCAAGCACAGATACGCAGTATTTT. This codes for CASIPPGPSTDTQYF.

V and J are TRBV18 and TRBJ1-1; 7 bases are shared with TRBD1. Germline V gives CDR1 KGHSH, CDR2 LQKENI. J lost 5 bases, V lost 5 bases, and 8 bases had no gene match. CDR3 length: 14 amino acids. The chain's CDR3 is CASSMSGTDTEAFF. The CDR3 DNA reads TGTGCCAGCTCAATGTCCGGGACAGATACTGAAGCTTTCTTT.

The chain employs TRBV29-1 and TRBJ2-1; 10 nucleotides agree with TRBD2. The CDR3 runs 14 residues. Germline V gene data show CDR1 as SQVTM and CDR2 as ANQGSEA. The V and J ends lost 5 bases and 7 bases, in that order; junction bases with no gene match: 8. The CDR3 coding sequence is TGCAGCGTTAGCCCTAGCGGGAGTAAGAATGAGCAGTTCTTC. Encoded protein: CSVSPSGSKNEQFF.

The rearrangement joins TRBV24-1 to TRBJ2-5; D assignment may be TRBD1 or TRBD2 (5 bases each). Per germline, CDR1 KGHDR and CDR2 SFDVKD. V shed 4 bases and J shed 4 bases, with 12 bases lying between them. The CDR3 has 14 amino acids. This CDR3 reads CATSDSQRGETQYF. CDR3 bases: TGTGCCACCAGTGACTCACAGAGGGGAGAGACCCAGTACTTC.

This clonotype was detected ten times or more. The chain combines TRBV29-1 with TRBJ2-2; D call uncertain. Trimming stripped 4 bases from V and 4 bases from J, with 7 bases between. The CDR3 runs to 12 residues. The germline V gene encodes CDR1 SQVTM and CDR2 ANQGSEA. The CDR3 region is CSVGWSTGELFF. The CDR3 DNA reads TGCAGCGTTGGTTGGAGCACCGGGGAGCTGTTTTTT.

The chain recombines TRBV24-1 with TRBJ2-3; D assignment may be TRBD1 or TRBD2 (5 bases each). The V and J ends lost 3 bases and 4 bases respectively, with 16 bases between them. The CDR3 totals 16 residues. Per germline, CDR1 KGHDR and CDR2 SFDVKD. The CDR3, as DNA: TGTGCCACCAGTGATCGACTTGCCCGGGGCCCAGATACGCAGTATTTT. It yields the protein CATSDRLARGPDTQYF.